The 14 T cell receptor beta chains reported below all come from one sample, sequenced in a study of T cell responses to AZD1222 COVID-19 vaccine. Sequencing was performed with immunoSEQ multiplex PCR; in TCRdb, only in-frame clones are kept and a portion is missing. This table has roughly 170,000 clones, 80% to 90% appearing once. This specimen consisted of peripheral blood, obtained on day 0 of AZD1222 vaccination. These receptors were obtained from an adult in good health.

The CDR3 DNA is TGCAGTGCTAGTAGAGACAGTGGAACTCCTAACTATGGCTACACCTTC. The encoded protein is CSASRDSGTPNYGYTF. V is TRBV20-1 and J is TRBJ1-2; perhaps TRBD1 as D (5 bases). Germline assignment: CDR1 DFQATT and CDR2 SNEGSKA (reference sequence). V gave up 3 bases and J gave up 0 bases, with 17 bases separating them. The CDR3 length is 16 residues.

V is TRBV4-1 and J is TRBJ1-2, with 10 bases aligning to TRBD1. In germline, CDR1 is MGHRA, CDR2 YSYEKL. The ends lost 3 bases at V and 3 bases at J; junction bases unmatched: 7. This CDR3 spans 16 amino acids. The CDR3 DNA follows: TGCGCCAGCAGCCACTCCCCCGGGACAGGGGACTATGGCTACACCTTC. Its translation: CASSHSPGTGDYGYTF.

The sample holds a few counts of this clone. This chain links TRBV5-6 with TRBJ1-5; D is unresolved. The V end was cut by 1 base, the J end by 1 base, with 12 bases between. The germline CDR1 and CDR2 sequences are SGHDT and YYEEEE. This CDR3 region has 16 residues. Here the CDR3 reads CASSLSKVPSNQPQHF. As DNA, the CDR3 is TGTGCCAGCAGCTTGAGCAAGGTCCCGAGCAATCAGCCCCAGCATTTT.

The chain joins TRBV9 to TRBJ2-1; 10 bases align to TRBD2. CDR1 is SGDLS and CDR2 is YYNGEE in the germline V gene. The CDR3 consists of 14 residues. Losses at the gene ends were 4 bases for V and 6 bases for J; bases not matched to a gene: 4. CDR3 DNA: TGTGCCAGCAGCCTTACTAGCGGGACCAATGAGCAGTTCTTC. As protein: CASSLTSGTNEQFF.

The chain carries TRBV4-2 and TRBJ1-2; D is ambiguous. Germline values: CDR1 LGHNA, CDR2 YNFKEQ. Trimming removed 0 bases at V and 8 bases at J, with 13 bases between. The CDR3 covers 14 residues. CDR3 amino acids: CASSQDRRQEGYTF. The CDR3, as DNA: TGTGCCAGCAGCCAAGATCGGCGGCAGGAGGGCTACACCTTC.

This CDR3 reads CASSQTTGSNQPQHF. In DNA form, the CDR3 reads TGCGCCAGCAGCCAAACTACAGGATCCAATCAGCCCCAGCATTTT. This rearrangement joins TRBV4-1 to TRBJ1-5; a possible D gene is TRBD1 (5 bases). Trimming took off 2 bases at V and 3 bases at J, with 11 bases between the two ends. The CDR3 has 15 amino acids. Germline values: CDR1 MGHRA, CDR2 YSYEKL.

The chain is built from TRBV19 and TRBJ2-7; TRBD1 matches at 9 bases. In germline, CDR1 is LNHDA, CDR2 SQIVND (reference sequence). The CDR3 extends over 15 amino acids. V was clipped by 6 bases and J by 2 bases; unmatched bases: 8. CDR3 nucleotide sequence: TGTGCCAGTAGCCTACGGACAGGGGATGCCTACGAGCAGTACTTC. Its protein product is CASSLRTGDAYEQYF.

J is TRBJ2-3 and V is TRBV9; possible D gene TRBD1, 5 bases. V was clipped by 4 bases and J by 2 bases, with 14 bases between them. Germline CDR1 and CDR2: SGDLS and YYNGEE. This CDR3 contains 15 residues. CDR3 amino acids: CASSQGSGTTDTQYF. The CDR3 nucleotides are TGTGCCAGCAGCCAGGGATCTGGCACCACAGATACGCAGTATTTT. The entire variable domain, with the rest obtained from reference TRBV9 and TRBJ2-3, is as follows: DSGVTQTPKHLITATGQRVTLRCSPRSGDLSVYWYQQSLDQGLQFLIQYYNGEERAKGNILERFSAQQFPDLHSELNLSSLELGDSALYFCASSQGSGTTDTQYFGPGTRLTVL.

This chain links TRBV27 with TRBJ1-6; 8 positions agree with TRBD1. The V and J ends lost 3 bases and 9 bases, in that order; junction bases with no gene match: 4. Germline V gene data show CDR1 as MNHEY and CDR2 as SMNVEV (reference sequence). The CDR3 spans 14 residues. The CDR3: CASSFDRGSSPLHF. In DNA form, the CDR3 reads TGTGCCAGCAGTTTTGACAGGGGAAGTTCACCCCTCCACTTT.

The genes are TRBV19 and TRBJ1-3; 7 nucleotides align to TRBD1. The CDR3 spans 17 residues. Germline CDR1 is LNHDA and CDR2 is SQIVND (reference sequence). J lost 0 bases, V lost 9 bases, and 14 bases had no gene match. CDR3 bases: TGTGCCAGCACCCCCCACAGGGGTCCGAGCTCTGGAAACACCATATATTTT. It is translated as CASTPHRGPSSGNTIYF. Supplemented by reference TRBV19 and TRBJ1-3, the full variable domain reads DGGITQSPKYLFRKEGQNVTLSCEQNLNHDAMYWYRQDPGQGLRLIYYSQIVNDFQKGDIAEGYSVSREKKESFPLTVTSAQKNPTAFYLCASTPHRGPSSGNTIYFGEGSWLTVV.

This clone was counted a single time. The CDR3, as DNA: TGTGCCAGCAGCTTGGGTTTGACCTCTGGGGCCAACGTCCTGACTTTC. As protein: CASSLGLTSGANVLTF. This chain uses TRBV5-6 with TRBJ2-6; no clear D. Germline V gene lookup returns CDR1 SGHDT and CDR2 YYEEEE. Trimming shortened V by 0 bases and J by 0 bases, and 7 bases separated the two germline ends. The CDR3 is 16 amino acids.

With regard to this clone: The same CDR3 arises from other DNA sequences in this sample as well. J is TRBJ2-5 and V is TRBV18; TRBD1 matches at 9 bases. The V gene's germline CDR1 is KGHSH and CDR2 LQKENI. This CDR3 spans 14 amino acids. The V segment lost 6 bases and the J segment 2 bases; nucleotides outside the gene matches: 4. CDR3 in DNA: TGTGCCAGCTCTCCGACAGGGGGACAAGAGACCCAGTACTTC. Its translation is CASSPTGGQETQYF.

The rearrangement links TRBV7-8 to TRBJ2-1; TRBD1 might be the D (6 bases). Germline values: CDR1 SGHVS, CDR2 FQNEAQ. The CDR3 runs to 14 residues. V lost 5 bases to trimming and J lost 6 bases, with 14 bases between them. CDR3 loop: CASSPLDSGNEQFF. As DNA, the CDR3 is TGTGCCAGCAGCCCGTTGGACAGCGGCAATGAGCAGTTCTTC.

V and J are TRBV29-1 and TRBJ2-3, with 9 bases matching TRBD2. Trimming at V came to 7 bases and at J to 3 bases, leaving 8 bases not matched to a gene. Germline V gives CDR1 SQVTM, CDR2 ANQGSEA. CDR3 length equals 14 residues. The CDR3 nucleotides read TGCAGCGCGCGCAGCGGGAGGTTAACAGATACGCAGTATTTT. Its protein product is CSARSGRLTDTQYF.